These 16 T cell receptor beta chains came from one sample sequenced in a study of technical replicates of blood from a few donors. Here immunoSEQ multiplex PCR was the method, and the copy in TCRdb shows in-frame clones only, minus some. This table has 90,000 to 100,000 clones, approximately 94% appearing once. Sequenced sample: T cells isolated from PBMCs. The source is a human donor in good health.

This chain uses TRBV29-1 with TRBJ2-3; TRBD1 is a possible D gene (5 bases). Germline CDR1 is SQVTM and CDR2 is ANQGSEA. This CDR3 comprises 16 residues. CDR3 DNA: TGCAGTACGCGGACAAACCCCCAGTTGCTTCGATCTACGCAGTATTTT. Translation gives CSTRTNPQLLRSTQYF.

The chain carries TRBV12-5 and TRBJ2-5, with no clear D. The germline gives CDR1 LGHNT, CDR2 FRNRAP. Trimming cost V 7 bases and J 5 bases, with 20 bases left between them. The CDR3 length is 15 residues. The DNA for the CDR3 is TGTGCTAGTGCCCTAATGACACTGCCCAGGGAGACCCAGTACTTC. Translation gives CASALMTLPRETQYF.

The chain uses TRBV19 and TRBJ2-7, with a tentative D call TRBD2 (6 bases). Germline CDR1 and CDR2: LNHDA and SQIVND (reference sequence). There are 13 residues in the CDR3. V was pared by 5 bases and J by 3 bases, with 11 bases between. The CDR3 region is CASSPSVYYEQYF. In DNA, the CDR3 is TGTGCCAGTAGTCCTAGCGTCTACTACGAGCAGTACTTC.

The CDR3 region is CASSLTQGTQFF. Written as DNA, the CDR3 is TGTGCCAGCAGCTTGACTCAGGGGACGCAGTTCTTC. J is TRBJ2-1 and V is TRBV5-4, with D tentatively TRBD1 (6 bases). V was clipped by 1 base and J by 12 bases, with 11 bases between them. Germline CDR1 and CDR2: SGHNT and YYREEE (reference sequence). The CDR3 has 12 amino acids.

The V and J genes are TRBV6-1 and TRBJ2-7; no reliable D call. Trimming removed 7 bases from V and 4 bases from J, with 5 bases in between. Germline lookup yields CDR1 MNHNS and CDR2 SASEGT. This CDR3 region has 10 residues. The CDR3 DNA sequence: TGTGCCAGCATGGCATACGAGCAGTACTTC. Translation: CASMAYEQYF.

V gene TRBV11-3 combines with J gene TRBJ1-3; tentative D call: TRBD1 (6 bases). This CDR3 has 14 amino acids. V dropped 8 bases and J dropped 4 bases, with 15 bases sitting between them. CDR1 and CDR2 from the germline V gene are SGHNT and YENEEA. CDR3 amino acids: CASQGRGIGNTIYF. The CDR3 bases are TGTGCCAGCCAGGGAAGGGGGATCGGAAACACCATATATTTT.

The V call is TRBV7-8, the J call TRBJ2-7; 9 bases are a match to TRBD2. CDR3 length equals 17 residues. After removal of 5 bases from V and 2 bases from J, the junction contained 13 bases not matched to a gene. Germline-derived CDR1 and CDR2 are SGHVS and FQNEAQ. The CDR3 here is CASSHDSGTSRAYEQYF. The CDR3 nucleotides are TGTGCCAGCAGCCACGATAGTGGGACTAGCAGGGCCTACGAGCAGTACTTC.

The chain employs TRBV27 and TRBJ2-3; tentatively, D is TRBD2 (6 bases). With 4 bases removed from V and 4 bases from J, the gap between germline ends came to 12 bases. The germline V gene encodes CDR1 MNHEY and CDR2 SMNVEV (reference sequence). This CDR3 has 14 residues. The CDR3: CASSSRASADTQYF. In DNA form, the CDR3 reads TGTGCCAGCAGTTCCAGGGCTAGCGCAGATACGCAGTATTTT.

This chain uses TRBV13 with TRBJ2-7, with TRBD1 as a possible D gene (6 bases). Between the trimmed V and J ends, which lost 5 bases and 2 bases, there was a span of 13 bases. The CDR3 sequence is 14 residues long. The germline gives CDR1 PRHDT, CDR2 FYEKMQ (reference sequence). This CDR3 is CASSEGHYPYEQYF. CDR3 sequence (DNA): TGTGCCAGCAGCGAGGGACATTACCCCTACGAGCAGTACTTC.

Concerning this clone: Sequence at one end of the junction differs from germline and may be a read error. Different DNA sequences within this sample yield the same CDR3. The V call is TRBV6-6, the J call TRBJ1-1; D uncertain. The length of the CDR3 is 14 residues. Germline CDR1 reads MNHNY; CDR2 reads SVGAGI (reference sequence). As DNA, the CDR3 is TGTGCCAGCGTCGAGGGAGGGATGAATACTGAAGCTTTCTTT. The encoded protein is CASVEGGMNTEAFF.

CDR3 amino acids: CASSSAGDYGYTF. CDR3 DNA: TGTGCCAGCAGTTCTGCCGGTGACTATGGCTACACCTTC. This chain connects TRBV27 to TRBJ1-2; no firm D call. The length of the CDR3 is 13 residues. Per germline, CDR1 MNHEY and CDR2 SMNVEV (reference sequence). V dropped 4 bases and J dropped 3 bases, with 9 bases sitting between them.

This chain links TRBV2 with TRBJ2-7, with a weak D call TRBD1 (5 bases). Per germline, CDR1 SNHLY and CDR2 FYNNEI. The V end lost 5 bases, the J end lost 5 bases, and 10 bases lay between the germline ends. This CDR3 has 12 amino acids. CDR3 coding DNA: TGTGCCAGCAGTAAGGGGTTCCACGAGCAGTACTTC. It yields the protein CASSKGFHEQYF.

This chain joins TRBV21-1 and TRBJ2-4; TRBD2, as called in the table, went unchecked against the DNA. TRBV21-1 is noted as a pseudogene. The CDR3 has 15 residues. This CDR3 is CASSKESRTKNIQYF. The CDR3 DNA reads as TGTGCCAGCAGCAAGGAATCTAGAACCAAAAACATTCAGTACTTC.

The chain joins TRBV11-2 to TRBJ2-3, with 11 bases identical to TRBD1. This CDR3 spans 14 amino acids. Germline CDR1 is SGHAT and CDR2 is FQNNGV. The trim removed 3 bases at V and 7 bases at J, leaving 3 bases unmatched. In nucleotides, the CDR3 is TGTGCCAGCAGCTTGGGGACAGGGGGATATACGCAGTATTTT. It specifies CASSLGTGGYTQYF.

The V gene is TRBV7-3, the J gene TRBJ1-2; 9 bases fit TRBD1. This CDR3 region has 15 residues. Germline loops: CDR1 SGHTA, CDR2 FQGTGA. J gave up 2 bases and V 5 bases, and 6 bases lay outside the gene matches. CDR3 DNA sequence: TGTGCCAGCAGCGTCGGGACAGGGACCAACTATGGCTACACCTTC. Translated, it gives CASSVGTGTNYGYTF. The entire variable domain, with the rest obtained from reference TRBV7-3 and TRBJ1-2, is as follows: GAGVSQTPSNKVTEKGKYVELRCDPISGHTALYWYRQSLGQGPEFLIYFQGTGAADDSGLPNDRFFAVRPEGSVSTLKIQRTERGDSAVYLCASSVGTGTNYGYTFGSGTRLTVV.

The chain joins TRBV30 to TRBJ2-1, with D unclear. CDR3 length: 14 amino acids. V shed 5 bases and J shed 0 bases, with 11 bases lying between them. Germline CDR1 reads GTSNPN; CDR2 reads SVGIG (reference sequence). The CDR3 region is CAWARSGSYNEQFF. The CDR3 region has the DNA TGTGCCTGGGCTCGGTCAGGCTCCTACAATGAGCAGTTCTTC.